Below, 13 T cell receptor beta chains from the same sample are listed, as sequenced in a study of T cells expressing NK-cell markers. TCRdb reprocessed the 5' RACE reads; each CDR3 protein has one entry and no DNA is given. The listing contains about 460,000 distinct CDR3 sequences. Source material: blood T cells: a sorted CD56 or NKG2C T cell subset, CD4+ or CD8+ T cells, or bulk PBMC T cells (not recorded which). These receptors originate from a woman aged 50 to 60 in good health.

The V gene is TRBV24-1, the J gene TRBJ2-1; without DNA, the TCRdb call of TRBD2 cannot be checked. CDR3 length equals 16 residues. Germline V gene lookup returns CDR1 KGHDR and CDR2 SFDVKD. CDR3 in amino acids: CATSDPGTMRYNEQFF.

The genes are TRBV4-1 and TRBJ2-1; TCRdb picks TRBD2, but there is no DNA to check that call. Germline V lookup: CDR1 MGHRA, CDR2 YSYEKL. The CDR3 covers 15 residues. CDR3 protein: CASRFLGLAGNEQFF.

V and J are TRBV11-3 and TRBJ2-2; the D call of TRBD2 rests on TCRdb alone, since no DNA is present to check it. This CDR3 is 17 amino acids long. The germline V gene encodes CDR1 SGHNT and CDR2 YENEEA. CDR3 sequence reads: CASSLVLAGSYTGELFF.

The gene calls are TRBV19 and TRBJ1-2; lacking DNA, the TRBD1 call made by TCRdb goes unchecked. The CDR3 is made up of 16 amino acids. In germline, CDR1 is LNHDA, CDR2 SQIVND (reference sequence). The CDR3 protein is CASSPGTGARWDGYTF.

The chain links TRBV7-2 to TRBJ2-1; TCRdb's D call of TRBD2 is untestable without DNA. The germline gives CDR1 SGHTA, CDR2 FQGNSA. The length of the CDR3 is 17 residues. CDR3 protein: CASSLGPPSVSYNEQFF.

The chain is built from TRBV7-8 and TRBJ2-1. This CDR3 has 16 amino acids. The germline CDR1 and CDR2 sequences are SGHVS and FQNEAQ. CDR3: CASSFEASSSYNEQFF.

This chain connects TRBV3-1 to TRBJ2-7; the D gene TCRdb calls, TRBD2, cannot be checked with no DNA. Germline CDR1 reads LGHDT; CDR2 reads YNNKEL (reference sequence). The CDR3 extends over 16 amino acids. CDR3 residues: CASSQGASGPTYEQYF.

The chain links TRBV30 to TRBJ2-5; TCRdb's assignment of TRBD1 cannot be checked, as there is no DNA. This CDR3 has 14 amino acids. In germline, CDR1 is GTSNPN, CDR2 SVGIG (reference sequence). CDR3 loop: CAWSTGTLQGTQYF.

The chain has TRBV3-1 and TRBJ1-5; checking the TCRdb D call of TRBD1 is not possible without DNA. Germline V lookup: CDR1 LGHDT, CDR2 YNNKEL (reference sequence). This CDR3 comprises 15 residues. This chain's CDR3 is CASSDNRGAHQPQHF.

The genes are TRBV11-2 and TRBJ2-1. The germline V gene has CDR1 SGHAT and CDR2 FQNNGV. This CDR3 spans 19 amino acids. CDR3 loop: CASSLRLASLLAFYNEQFF.

The chain is built from TRBV10-3 and TRBJ2-7. Per germline, CDR1 ENHRY and CDR2 SYGVKD. This CDR3 comprises 12 residues. CDR3 region: CAISATLGEQYF.

This chain joins TRBV5-1 and TRBJ2-5; TCRdb designates TRBD2, a call that cannot be tested without DNA. The CDR3 contains 14 residues. CDR1 and CDR2 (germline): SGHRS, YFSETQ. CDR3 residues: CASSLIGGPETQYF.

The chain is built from TRBV6-2 or TRBV6-3 and TRBJ2-2; the TCRdb call, TRBD2, lacks DNA for checking. Germline V gene lookup returns CDR1 MNHEY and CDR2 SVGEGT. There are 17 residues in the CDR3. The CDR3 loop reads CASSDGSIRAKPGELFF.